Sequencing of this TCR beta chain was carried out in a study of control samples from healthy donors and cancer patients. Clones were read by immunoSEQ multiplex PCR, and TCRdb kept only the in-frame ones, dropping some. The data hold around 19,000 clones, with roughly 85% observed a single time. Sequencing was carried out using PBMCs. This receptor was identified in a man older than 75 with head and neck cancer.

CDR3 residues: CASIPLERIAGGNTGELFF. In nucleotides, the CDR3 is TGTGCCAGCATTCCCCTCGAGCGGATAGCGGGAGGGAACACCGGGGAGCTGTTTTTT. The chain employs TRBV7-9 and TRBJ2-2; TRBD2 agrees at 10 bases. The CDR3 sequence is 19 residues long. Germline V gene lookup returns CDR1 SEHNR and CDR2 FQNEAQ (reference sequence). V lost 7 bases and J lost 1; bases outside the gene matches: 15.